The 21 T cell receptor beta chains below all came from one sample that was sequenced in a study of regulatory T cells in long-lasting Graves disease. Construction of the TCR beta libraries employed iRepertoire HTBI primers in conjunction with Arm-PCR of CDR3 regions. Using its own MiXCR run on the multiplex PCR reads, TCRdb lists one record per CDR3 protein. The table lists approximately 290,000 distinct CDR3 sequences, under 25% of them singletons. The time point here: persistent/refractory GD, antithyroid drugs over 5 years with positive TRAb. From RNA extracted from PBMCs, the TCR library was made. Source: peripheral blood mononuclear cells (PBMCs), taken when the disease was refractory, from a patient treated with antithyroid drugs. These receptors all come from a female donor with Graves disease.

The CDR3 DNA reads as TGTGCCAGCTCCTGGGGACAGGGGATATACTACGAGCAGTACTTC. Amino acid sequence: CASSWGQGIYYEQYF. This chain joins TRBV6-1 and TRBJ2-7; the match to TRBD1 covers 10 bases. Germline CDR1 and CDR2: MNHNS and SASEGT. The CDR3 runs 15 residues. V trimming: 8 bases; J trimming: 3 bases; junction bases outside the gene matches: 10.

The rearrangement links TRBV3-1 to TRBJ2-1; 9 bases align to TRBD2. Germline assignment: CDR1 LGHDT and CDR2 YNNKEL (reference sequence). The CDR3 has 15 amino acids. Trimming removed 1 base from V and 10 bases from J; junction bases left unmatched: 8. CDR3 in DNA: TGTGCCAGCAGCCAAGTGCTAGCGGGATCCCCCGAGCAGTTCTTC. Its translation is CASSQVLAGSPEQFF.

This clonotype was counted many times. The V and J genes are TRBV11-1 and TRBJ2-7; D ambiguous. Deletions cut 4 bases from V and 0 bases from J, with 7 bases between. CDR1 is SGHAT, CDR2 FQDESV, per germline (reference sequence). The CDR3 covers 13 residues. The CDR3 loop reads CASSSADSYEQYF. The CDR3 DNA sequence: TGTGCCAGCAGCTCCGCAGACTCCTACGAGCAGTACTTC.

The genes are TRBV3-1 and TRBJ2-3, with 8 bases matching TRBD2. The CDR3 is 15 amino acids. J lost 4 bases, V lost 6 bases, and 9 bases had no gene match. Germline V gene sequence: CDR1 LGHDT, CDR2 YNNKEL (reference sequence). The CDR3 reads CASSLQAGVSDTQYF. The CDR3 DNA sequence: TGTGCCAGCAGTCTCCAAGCGGGAGTGTCAGATACGCAGTATTTT.

The rearrangement joins TRBV20-1 to TRBJ1-3, with D possibly being TRBD1 (5 bases). The V end was cut by 3 bases, the J end by 0 bases, with 6 bases between. The CDR3 runs 13 residues. Germline V lookup: CDR1 DFQATT, CDR2 SNEGSKA (reference sequence). The CDR3 DNA sequence: TGCAGTGCTAGTGGACACTCTGGAAACACCATATATTTT. It translates to CSASGHSGNTIYF.

This clonotype showed up many times. V and J are TRBV2 and TRBJ2-5; possibly TRBD2 for D (6 bases). The CDR3 extends over 14 amino acids. Germline CDR1 is SNHLY and CDR2 is FYNNEI. Trimming pared 4 bases from V and 4 bases from J, leaving 13 bases between. The DNA of the CDR3 is TGTGCCAGCAGTGGAGCGGGTAGAGCAGAGACCCAGTACTTC. Translating it yields CASSGAGRAETQYF.

The J gene is TRBJ1-5, the V gene TRBV20-1; 7 bases are a match to TRBD1. With V trimmed by 2 bases and J by 2 bases, 12 bases remained unmatched. The CDR3 covers 17 residues. Germline V lookup: CDR1 DFQATT, CDR2 SNEGSKA (reference sequence). CDR3 in amino acids: CSARPNRGYWGNQPQHF. In DNA form, the CDR3 reads TGCAGTGCTAGACCTAACAGGGGCTATTGGGGCAATCAGCCCCAGCATTTT.

This clonotype showed up many times. The chain uses TRBV29-1 and TRBJ1-2, with no clear D. The V end lost 4 bases, the J end lost 2 bases, and 5 bases lay between the germline ends. Germline CDR1 is SQVTM and CDR2 is ANQGSEA. The CDR3 length is 11 residues. CDR3 amino acids: CSVVANYGYTF. The DNA of the CDR3 is TGCAGCGTTGTGGCCAACTATGGCTACACCTTC.

This clonotype has at least ten counts. V gene TRBV11-2 combines with J gene TRBJ2-2; 7 positions agree with TRBD1. Germline loops: CDR1 SGHAT, CDR2 FQNNGV. The V and J ends lost 3 bases and 1 base, in that order; junction bases with no gene match: 5. This CDR3 spans 16 amino acids. CDR3 nucleotide sequence: TGTGCCAGCAGCTTGCTACAGGGGTTGAACACCGGGGAGCTGTTTTTT. Encoded protein: CASSLLQGLNTGELFF.

The rearrangement uses TRBV4-3 and TRBJ1-5; the match to TRBD1 covers 8 bases. J gave up 6 bases and V 0 bases, and 4 bases lay outside the gene matches. The CDR3 has 15 amino acids. The V gene's germline CDR1 is LGHNA and CDR2 YSLEER. CDR3 region: CASSQEAGGLQPQHF. In nucleotides, the CDR3 is TGCGCCAGCAGCCAAGAGGCAGGGGGCCTTCAGCCCCAGCATTTT.

This clonotype was observed many times. The V call is TRBV28, the J call TRBJ2-4; 7 bases map to TRBD2. The germline V gene encodes CDR1 MDHEN and CDR2 SYDVKM. J lost 8 bases, V lost 2 bases, and 12 bases had no gene match. CDR3 length equals 16 residues. The CDR3 DNA sequence: TGTGCCAGCAGTTTACCCCTGGGTGGGGGGGGGGACATTCAGTACTTC. This gives the protein CASSLPLGGGGDIQYF.

This clonotype has more than one count but fewer than ten. The chain joins TRBV28 to TRBJ2-2; 9 positions agree with TRBD1. This CDR3 contains 15 residues. CDR1 MDHEN and CDR2 SYDVKM come from the germline V gene. V lost 5 bases, J lost 5 bases, and 6 bases stayed unmatched. DNA for the CDR3: TGTGCCAGCAGTCTCTACAGGGGGCGAACCGGGGAGCTGTTTTTT. Its translation: CASSLYRGRTGELFF. The whole variable domain, filled in from reference TRBV28 and TRBJ2-2, reads DVKVTQSSRYLVKRTGEKVFLECVQDMDHENMFWYRQDPGLGLRLIYFSYDVKMKEKGDIPEGYSVSREKKERFSLILESASTNQTSMYLCASSLYRGRTGELFFGEGSRLTVL.

This clonotype appeared a few times. The chain's CDR3 is CAISSGLWETQYF. The CDR3 region has the DNA TGTGCCATCAGTTCAGGGCTTTGGGAGACCCAGTACTTC. This sequence joins TRBV10-3 and TRBJ2-5, with D perhaps TRBD1 (5 bases). Trimming pared 5 bases from V and 5 bases from J, leaving 12 bases between. Germline V lookup: CDR1 ENHRY, CDR2 SYGVKD. CDR3 length equals 13 residues.

In the case of this clonotype: This could be a read error, since a much larger clone is one nucleotide away. The genes are TRBV20-1 and TRBJ1-4, with 9 bases that match TRBD1. In germline, CDR1 is DFQATT, CDR2 SNEGSKA (reference sequence). With 4 bases clipped from V and 7 bases from J, the junction kept 4 bases outside the gene matches. The CDR3 sequence is 13 residues long. The CDR3 coding sequence is TGCAGTGCTAAGGACAGGGGCCGTGAAAAACTGTTTTTT. Amino acid sequence: CSAKDRGREKLFF.

This sequence joins TRBV27 and TRBJ1-1; unclear D gene. CDR3 length: 14 amino acids. Germline CDR1 reads MNHEY; CDR2 reads SMNVEV (reference sequence). Trimming stripped 6 bases from V and 4 bases from J, with 15 bases between. The CDR3 bases are TGTGCCAGCAGACTTGGAGTGGATTCCACTGAAGCTTTCTTT. This sequence encodes CASRLGVDSTEAFF.

There are a few counts of this clonotype. V and J are TRBV7-2 and TRBJ2-5; 11 bases are shared with TRBD2. This CDR3 has 16 amino acids. Trimming at V came to 1 base and at J to 5 bases, leaving 6 bases not matched to a gene. In germline, CDR1 is SGHTA, CDR2 FQGNSA. The CDR3 DNA reads TGTGCCAGCAGCTTAGACCTAGCGGGAGGTCCGGAGACCCAGTACTTC. This encodes CASSLDLAGGPETQYF.

This clonotype has only a few counts. The genes are TRBV20-1 and TRBJ1-4, with no clear D. Germline V lookup: CDR1 DFQATT, CDR2 SNEGSKA (reference sequence). The CDR3 length is 13 residues. V was cut by 0 bases and J by 0 bases, with 2 bases left in between. The CDR3 bases are TGCAGTGCTAGAGATCCAACTAATGAAAAACTGTTTTTT. It codes for CSARDPTNEKLFF.

In this sample, this clonotype turned up a few times. V gene TRBV2 combines with J gene TRBJ1-2, with 8 bases fitting TRBD1. Germline V CDR1 and CDR2: SNHLY, FYNNEI. With 0 bases clipped from V and 6 bases from J, the junction kept 6 bases outside the gene matches. The CDR3 extends over 15 amino acids. Here the CDR3 reads CASSEAYAQGDGYTF. CDR3 bases: TGTGCCAGCAGTGAAGCGTATGCACAGGGGGATGGCTACACCTTC.

The V call is TRBV11-2, the J call TRBJ2-2; the D gene is possibly TRBD2 (5 bases). Between the trimmed V and J ends, which lost 5 bases and 6 bases, there was a span of 16 bases. Germline-derived CDR1 and CDR2 are SGHAT and FQNNGV. The CDR3 covers 15 residues. The CDR3 sequence is CASSPSPGRAGELFF. Here the CDR3 DNA reads TGTGCCAGCAGCCCCTCACCGGGAAGAGCCGGGGAGCTGTTTTTT.

The rearrangement uses TRBV12-3 or TRBV12-4 and TRBJ2-5; D might be TRBD1 (5 bases). V lost 3 bases to trimming and J lost 1 base, with 12 bases between them. The CDR3 has 15 amino acids. CDR3 amino acids: CASSFPQGTQETQYF. The CDR3 nucleotides are TGTGCCAGCAGTTTCCCCCAGGGCACCCAAGAGACCCAGTACTTC.

The V call is TRBV7-8, the J call TRBJ1-2; no clear D. Trimming removed 2 bases at V and 1 base at J, with 8 bases between. This CDR3 has 14 residues. Germline V lookup: CDR1 SGHVS, CDR2 FQNEAQ. As DNA, the CDR3 is TGTGCCAGCAGCTTATATGGGGATAACTATGGCTACACCTTC. This gives the protein CASSLYGDNYGYTF.